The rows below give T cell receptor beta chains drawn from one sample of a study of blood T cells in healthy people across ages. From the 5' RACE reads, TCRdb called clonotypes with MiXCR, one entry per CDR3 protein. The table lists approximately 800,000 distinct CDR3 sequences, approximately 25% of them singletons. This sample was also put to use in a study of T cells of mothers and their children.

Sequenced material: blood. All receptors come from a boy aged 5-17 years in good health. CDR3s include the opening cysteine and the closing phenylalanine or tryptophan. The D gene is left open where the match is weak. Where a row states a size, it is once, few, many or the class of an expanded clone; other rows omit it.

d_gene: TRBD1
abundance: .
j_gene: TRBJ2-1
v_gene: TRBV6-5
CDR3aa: CASSRTGKAYNEQFF
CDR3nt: TGTGCCAGCAGCCGGACAGGGAAGGCCTACAATGAGCAGTTCTTC

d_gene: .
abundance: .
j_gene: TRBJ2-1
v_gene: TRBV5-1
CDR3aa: CASSKTDKSSYNEQFF
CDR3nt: TGCGCCAGCAGCAAGACGGACAAAAGCTCCTACAATGAGCAGTTCTTC

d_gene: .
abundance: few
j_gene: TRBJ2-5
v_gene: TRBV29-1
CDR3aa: CSVERTGSEKETQYF
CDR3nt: TGCAGCGTGGAACGAACAGGCTCTGAAAAAGAGACCCAGTACTTC

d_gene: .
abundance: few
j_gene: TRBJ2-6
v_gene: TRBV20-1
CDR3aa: CSAFNKDSLTRSGANVLTF
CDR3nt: TGCAGTGCATTCAACAAGGACAGCTTAACCAGATCTGGGGCCAACGTCCTGACTTTC

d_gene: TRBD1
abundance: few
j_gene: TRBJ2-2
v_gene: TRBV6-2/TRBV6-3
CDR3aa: CASSYAGGRYTGELFF
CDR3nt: TGTGCCAGCAGTTACGCAGGGGGCAGGTACACCGGGGAGCTGTTTTTT

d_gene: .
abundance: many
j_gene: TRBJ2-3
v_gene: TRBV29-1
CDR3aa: CSVEDSASTDTQYF
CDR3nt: TGCAGCGTTGAAGACTCAGCTAGCACAGATACGCAGTATTTT

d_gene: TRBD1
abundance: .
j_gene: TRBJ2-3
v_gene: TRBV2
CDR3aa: CAGKPDRNTDTQYF
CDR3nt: TGTGCCGGCAAACCGGACAGGAACACAGATACGCAGTATTTT

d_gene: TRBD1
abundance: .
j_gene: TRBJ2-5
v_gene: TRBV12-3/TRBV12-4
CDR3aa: CASSLYPTGQETQYF
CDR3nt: TGTGCCAGCAGTTTATACCCGACAGGGCAAGAGACCCAGTACTTC

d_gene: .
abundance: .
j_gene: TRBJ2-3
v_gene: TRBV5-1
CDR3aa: CASSPLGAGNVITDTQYF
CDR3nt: TGCGCCAGCAGCCCACTAGGCGCGGGGAACGTCATCACAGATACGCAGTATTTT

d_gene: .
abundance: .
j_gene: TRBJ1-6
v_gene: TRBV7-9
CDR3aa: CASSLRGNNSPLHF
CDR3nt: TGTGCCAGCAGCTTAAGGGGAAATAATTCACCCCTCCACTTT

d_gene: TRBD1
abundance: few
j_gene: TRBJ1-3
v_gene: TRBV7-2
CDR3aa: CASSMGLGTGSGGNTIYF
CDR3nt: TGTGCCAGCAGCATGGGGTTGGGGACAGGGTCCGGTGGAAACACCATATATTTT

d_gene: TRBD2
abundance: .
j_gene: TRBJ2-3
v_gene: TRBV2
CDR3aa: CASSLPGLAGTDTQYF
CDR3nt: TGTGCCAGCAGTCTTCCGGGACTAGCGGGGACAGATACGCAGTATTTT

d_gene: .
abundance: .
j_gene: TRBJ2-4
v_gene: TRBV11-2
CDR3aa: CASSLGRDIQYF
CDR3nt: TGTGCCAGCAGCTTAGGTCGGGACATTCAGTACTTC

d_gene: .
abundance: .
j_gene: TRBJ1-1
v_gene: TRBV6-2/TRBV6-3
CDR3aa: CASSPGAPPEAFF
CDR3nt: TGTGCCAGCAGTCCAGGAGCACCTCCTGAAGCTTTCTTT

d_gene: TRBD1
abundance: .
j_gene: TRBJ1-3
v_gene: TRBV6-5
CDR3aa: CASSRTGAVGNTIYF
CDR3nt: TGTGCCAGCAGCCGGACAGGGGCGGTGGGAAACACCATATATTTT

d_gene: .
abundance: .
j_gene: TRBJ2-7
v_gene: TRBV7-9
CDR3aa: CASSFPAGNEQYF
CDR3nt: TGTGCCAGCAGCTTTCCGGCCGGGAACGAGCAGTACTTC

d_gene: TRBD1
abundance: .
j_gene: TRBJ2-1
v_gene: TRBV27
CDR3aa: CASSGARQGENEQFF
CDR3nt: TGTGCCAGCAGTGGGGCGAGACAGGGGGAAAATGAGCAGTTCTTC

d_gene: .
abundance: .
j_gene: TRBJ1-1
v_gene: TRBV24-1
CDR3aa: CATVGNGNTEAFF
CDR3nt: TGTGCCACCGTGGGGAATGGGAACACTGAAGCTTTCTTT

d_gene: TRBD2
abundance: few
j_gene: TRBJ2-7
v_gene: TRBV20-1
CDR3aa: CSAKLAGVYEQYF
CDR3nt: TGCAGTGCTAAACTAGCGGGAGTCTACGAGCAGTACTTC

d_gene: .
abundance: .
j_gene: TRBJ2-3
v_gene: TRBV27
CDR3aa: CASSFWGPSTDTQYF
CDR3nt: TGTGCCAGCAGTTTTTGGGGGCCTAGCACAGATACGCAGTATTTT

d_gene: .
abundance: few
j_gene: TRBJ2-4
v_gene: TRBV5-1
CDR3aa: CASSLAPGENIQYF
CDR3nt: TGCGCCAGCAGCTTGGCCCCAGGGGAAAACATTCAGTACTTC

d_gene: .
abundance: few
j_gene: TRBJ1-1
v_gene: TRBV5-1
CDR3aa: CASSFIGGPGYEAFF
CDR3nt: TGCGCCAGCAGCTTTATCGGGGGGCCCGGATATGAAGCTTTCTTT

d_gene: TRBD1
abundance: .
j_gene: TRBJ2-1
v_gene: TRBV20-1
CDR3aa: CSLGQGAYNEQFF
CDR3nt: TGCAGCTTGGGACAGGGGGCATACAATGAGCAGTTCTTC

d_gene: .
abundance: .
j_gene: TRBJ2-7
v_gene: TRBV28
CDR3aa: CASSSIRAHYEQYF
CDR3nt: TGTGCCAGCAGTAGTATCAGGGCCCACTACGAGCAGTACTTC

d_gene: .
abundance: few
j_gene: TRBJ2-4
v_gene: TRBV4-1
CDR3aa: CASSRLQLAKNIQYF
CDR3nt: TGCGCCAGCTCTAGATTACAACTAGCCAAAAACATTCAGTACTTC

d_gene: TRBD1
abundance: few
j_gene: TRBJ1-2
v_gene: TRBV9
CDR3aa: CASTRDRGDYGYTF
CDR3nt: TGTGCCAGCACCAGAGACAGGGGAGACTATGGCTACACCTTC

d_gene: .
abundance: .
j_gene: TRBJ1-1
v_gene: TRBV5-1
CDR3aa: CACSRRQGTSEAFF
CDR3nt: TGCGCCTGCAGCCGCCGGCAGGGAACCTCTGAAGCTTTCTTT

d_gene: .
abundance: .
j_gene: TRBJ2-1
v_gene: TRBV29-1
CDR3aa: CSVEDSAGYYNEQFF
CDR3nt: TGCAGCGTTGAAGATTCGGCAGGCTATTACAATGAGCAGTTCTTC

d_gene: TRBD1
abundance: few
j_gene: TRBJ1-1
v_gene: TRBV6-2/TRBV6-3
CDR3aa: CASRRDRNTEAFF
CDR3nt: TGTGCCAGCAGGAGGGACAGAAACACTGAAGCTTTCTTT

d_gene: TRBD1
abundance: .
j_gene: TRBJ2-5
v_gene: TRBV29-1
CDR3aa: CSATTQGYGETQYF
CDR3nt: TGCAGCGCTACGACACAGGGGTACGGGGAGACCCAGTACTTC

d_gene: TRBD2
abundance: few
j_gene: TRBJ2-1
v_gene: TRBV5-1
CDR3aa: CASGGTSGGAYNEQFF
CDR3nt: TGCGCCAGCGGCGGGACTAGCGGGGGGGCCTACAATGAGCAGTTCTTC

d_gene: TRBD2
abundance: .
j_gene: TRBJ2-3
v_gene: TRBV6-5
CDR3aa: CARSYQYSGGNTDTQYF
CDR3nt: TGTGCCCGCAGTTACCAGTATAGCGGGGGTAACACAGATACGCAGTATTTT

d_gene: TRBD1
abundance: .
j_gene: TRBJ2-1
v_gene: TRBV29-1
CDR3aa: CSVEGATGPGEQFF
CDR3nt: TGCAGCGTTGAAGGCGCGACAGGGCCAGGTGAGCAGTTCTTC

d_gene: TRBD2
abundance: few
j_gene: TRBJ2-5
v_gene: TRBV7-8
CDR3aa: CASSFDPTSGMLQETQYF
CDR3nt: TGTGCCAGCAGCTTCGACCCGACTAGCGGGATGTTACAAGAGACCCAGTACTTC

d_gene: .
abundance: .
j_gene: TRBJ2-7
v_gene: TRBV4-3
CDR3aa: CASSQDRGQIDEQYF
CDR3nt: TGCGCCAGCAGCCAAGATCGGGGGCAGATCGACGAGCAGTACTTC

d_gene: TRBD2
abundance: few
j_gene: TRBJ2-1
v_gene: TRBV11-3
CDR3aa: CASSPTSGRDSNEQFF
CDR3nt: TGTGCCAGCAGCCCGACTAGCGGGAGGGATAGCAATGAGCAGTTCTTC

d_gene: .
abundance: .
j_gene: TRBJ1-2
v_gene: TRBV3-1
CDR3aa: CASSQGQGSGGYTF
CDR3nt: TGTGCCAGCAGCCAAGGACAAGGGAGTGGTGGCTACACCTTC

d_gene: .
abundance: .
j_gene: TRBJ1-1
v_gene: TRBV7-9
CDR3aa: CASSYPTGGDTEAFF
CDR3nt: TGTGCCAGCAGCTACCCGACAGGAGGGGACACTGAAGCTTTCTTT

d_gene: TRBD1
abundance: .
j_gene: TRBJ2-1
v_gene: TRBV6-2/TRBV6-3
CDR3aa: CASSYLTGGNEQFF
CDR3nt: TGTGCCAGCAGTTACCTAACAGGGGGGAATGAGCAGTTCTTC

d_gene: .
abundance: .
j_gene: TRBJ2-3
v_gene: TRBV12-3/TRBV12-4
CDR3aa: CATLLGSTQYF
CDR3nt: TGTGCCACCCTCCTGGGGAGTACGCAGTATTTT

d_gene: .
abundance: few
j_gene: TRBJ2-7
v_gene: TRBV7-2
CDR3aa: CASSFTRVPSYEQYF
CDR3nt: TGTGCCAGCAGTTTCACCAGGGTCCCCTCCTACGAGCAGTACTTC

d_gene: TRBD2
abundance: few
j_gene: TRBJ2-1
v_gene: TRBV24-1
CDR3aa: CATSDLQPSGSYNEQFF
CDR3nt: TGTGCCACCAGTGATTTGCAACCTAGCGGGAGCTACAATGAGCAGTTCTTC

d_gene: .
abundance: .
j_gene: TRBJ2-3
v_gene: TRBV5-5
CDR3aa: CASSLDLNTQYF
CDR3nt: TGTGCCAGCAGCTTGGATCTTAATACGCAGTATTTT

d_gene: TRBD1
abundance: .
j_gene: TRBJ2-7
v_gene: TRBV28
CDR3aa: CASSQQGAHEQYF
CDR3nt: TGTGCCAGCAGCCAACAGGGGGCCCACGAGCAGTACTTC

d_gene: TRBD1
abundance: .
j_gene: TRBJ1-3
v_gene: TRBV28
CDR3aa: CASSTTGISGNTIYF
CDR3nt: TGTGCCAGCAGTACGACAGGGATCTCTGGAAACACCATATATTTT

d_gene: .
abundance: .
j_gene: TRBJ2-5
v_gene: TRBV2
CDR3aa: CASTLTGAKTQYF
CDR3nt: TGTGCCAGTACCCTGACGGGGGCGAAGACCCAGTACTTC

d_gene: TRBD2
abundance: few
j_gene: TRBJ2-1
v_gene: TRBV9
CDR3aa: CASSVGASGLYEQFF
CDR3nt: TGTGCCAGCAGCGTAGGTGCTAGCGGGCTCTATGAGCAGTTCTTC

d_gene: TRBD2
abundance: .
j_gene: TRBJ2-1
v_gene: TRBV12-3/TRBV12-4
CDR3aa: CASSLEDSGRGNEQFF
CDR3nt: TGTGCCAGCAGTTTAGAGGATAGCGGGAGGGGAAATGAGCAGTTCTTC

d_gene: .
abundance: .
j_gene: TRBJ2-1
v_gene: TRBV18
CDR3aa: CASSLSQHEQFF
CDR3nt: TGTGCCAGCTCACTAAGCCAGCATGAGCAGTTCTTC